This TCR beta chain stems from a study of a mutant IDH1 vaccine in newly diagnosed glioma. The study's findings and limits: Top peripheral T cell clonotype shifts appeared unrelated to pseudoprogression.

A remark on this clone: What it binds is unknown.

Time point in this sample: week 35, safety follow-up. One vaccine dose held 300 ug of mutant IDH1 20-mer peptide and came with topical imiquimod. The V gene end was trimmed by 5 bases and the J gene end by 4 bases; junction bases not matched to a gene: 8. The CDR3 covers 15 residues. Germline CDR1 and CDR2: LGHNA and YSLEER. The protocol was immunoSEQ multiplex PCR, while the TCRdb copy is restricted to in-frame clones and leaves out a portion. The sample records tens of thousands of clones, roughly four fifths being singletons. The chain has TRBV4-3 and TRBJ2-5; 9 nucleotides line up with TRBD2. Sequences were derived from PBMCs, sampled from a glioma patient whose treatment included an IDH1 peptide vaccine. The receptor was isolated from a middle-aged man with glioma. For the CDR3, the DNA is TGCGCCAGCAGCTCTACTGCGGGAGGGGCAGAGACCCAGTACTTC. Protein: CASSSTAGGAETQYF.